This entry lists 2 T cell receptor beta chains sequenced from one sample in a study of CD8 T cells in ankylosing spondylitis. Findings and limits, study-wide: Blood of patients with ankylosing spondylitis appeared to be characterized by a TCR beta motif of several highly homologous variants.

TCRdb recomputed calls from the 5' RACE reads with MiXCR, one row per CDR3 protein. The data show about 540,000 distinct CDR3 sequences, with about 13% seen just once and about 6.8% held by the top ten. Their specific antigens are unknown. The sequencing input was blood, either unsorted or a sorted T cell fraction (not recorded which). The receptor source for this set is a male donor with ankylosing spondylitis.

This clonotype turned up a few times. The chain carries TRBV29-1 and TRBJ2-3, with a tentative D call TRBD2 (7 bases). V lost 4 bases, J lost 0 bases, and 11 bases lay in between. CDR1 is SQVTM and CDR2 is ANQGSEA in the germline V gene. The CDR3 spans 14 residues. This chain's CDR3 is CSVAGGASTDTQYF. As DNA, the CDR3 is TGCAGCGTTGCGGGGGGCGCTAGCACAGATACGCAGTATTTT.

V is TRBV29-1 and J is TRBJ2-3, with a possible D match to TRBD2 (6 bases). Germline loops: CDR1 SQVTM, CDR2 ANQGSEA. V gave up 4 bases and J gave up 5 bases, with 13 bases separating them. The CDR3 length is 13 residues. CDR3 in DNA: TGCAGCGTTGGTGTGGGGGGAGGAGATACGCAGTATTTT. Amino acids: CSVGVGGGDTQYF.